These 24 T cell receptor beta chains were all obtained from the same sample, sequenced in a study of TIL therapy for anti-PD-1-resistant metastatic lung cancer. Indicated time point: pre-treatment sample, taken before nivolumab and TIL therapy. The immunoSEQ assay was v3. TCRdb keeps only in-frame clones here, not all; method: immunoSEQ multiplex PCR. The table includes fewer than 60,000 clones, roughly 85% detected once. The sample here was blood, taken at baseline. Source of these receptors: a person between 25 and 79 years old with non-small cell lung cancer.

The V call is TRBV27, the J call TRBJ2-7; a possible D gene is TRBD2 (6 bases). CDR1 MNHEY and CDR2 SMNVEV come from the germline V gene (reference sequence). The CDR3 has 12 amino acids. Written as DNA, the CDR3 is TGTCCGGGGAGGCAGGACCCCTACGAGCAGTACTTC. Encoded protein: CPGRQDPYEQYF.

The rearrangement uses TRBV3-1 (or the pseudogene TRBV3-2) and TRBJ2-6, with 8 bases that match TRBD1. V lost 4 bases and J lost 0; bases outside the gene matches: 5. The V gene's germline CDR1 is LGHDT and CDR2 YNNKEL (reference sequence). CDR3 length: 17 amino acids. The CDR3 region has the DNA TGTGCCAGCAGCCCTGACAGGGGCCCCTCTGGGGCCAACGTCCTGACTTTC. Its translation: CASSPDRGPSGANVLTF.

CDR3 loop: CASSLWQTTYEQYF. In DNA, the CDR3 is TGTGCCAGCAGCTTGTGGCAGACCACCTACGAGCAGTACTTC. The gene calls are TRBV5-4 and TRBJ2-7; D ambiguous. The CDR3 totals 14 residues. Germline-derived CDR1 and CDR2 are SGHNT and YYREEE (reference sequence). V lost 1 base and J 2 bases, leaving 10 bases between the germline ends. Full variable domain (remainder filled in from reference TRBV5-4 and TRBJ2-7): ETGVTQSPTHLIKTRGQQVTLRCSSQSGHNTVSWYQQALGQGPQFIFQYYREEENGRGNFPPRFSGLQFPNYSSELNVNALELDDSALYLCASSLWQTTYEQYFGPGTRLTVT.

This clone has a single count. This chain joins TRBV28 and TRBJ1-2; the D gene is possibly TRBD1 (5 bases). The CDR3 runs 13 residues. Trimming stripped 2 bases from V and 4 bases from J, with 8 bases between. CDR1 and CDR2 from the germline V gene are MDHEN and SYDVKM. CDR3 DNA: TGTGCCAGCAGTTTACTGGGGCTCTATGGCTACACCTTC. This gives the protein CASSLLGLYGYTF.

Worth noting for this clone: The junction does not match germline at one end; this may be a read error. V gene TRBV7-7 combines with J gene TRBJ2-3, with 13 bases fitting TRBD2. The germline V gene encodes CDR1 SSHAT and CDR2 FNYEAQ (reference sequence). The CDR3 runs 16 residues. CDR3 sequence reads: CASSLGLAGARDTQYF. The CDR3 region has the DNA TGTGCTAGCAGCCTTGGACTAGCGGGAGCTAGGGATACGCAGTATTTT.

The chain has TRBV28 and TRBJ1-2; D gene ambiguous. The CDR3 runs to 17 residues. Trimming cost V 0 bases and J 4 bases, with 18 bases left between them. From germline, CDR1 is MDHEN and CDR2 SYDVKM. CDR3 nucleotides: TGTGCCAGCAGTTTATGGACCCACGACATAATAACCTATGGCTACACCTTC. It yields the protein CASSLWTHDIITYGYTF.

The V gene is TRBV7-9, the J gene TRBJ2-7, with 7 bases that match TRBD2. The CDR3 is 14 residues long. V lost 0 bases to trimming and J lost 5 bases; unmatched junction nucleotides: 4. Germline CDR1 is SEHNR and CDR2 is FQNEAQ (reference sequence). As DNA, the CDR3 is TGTGCCAGCAGCTTAGCGGGAGGGCCCCACGAGCAGTACTTC. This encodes CASSLAGGPHEQYF.

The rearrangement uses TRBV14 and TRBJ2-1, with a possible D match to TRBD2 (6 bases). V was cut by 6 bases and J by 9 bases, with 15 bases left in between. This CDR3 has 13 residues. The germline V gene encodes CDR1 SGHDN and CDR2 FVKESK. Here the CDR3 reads CASRQRLDSEQFF. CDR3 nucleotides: TGTGCCAGCAGACAAAGACTAGATAGTGAGCAGTTCTTC.

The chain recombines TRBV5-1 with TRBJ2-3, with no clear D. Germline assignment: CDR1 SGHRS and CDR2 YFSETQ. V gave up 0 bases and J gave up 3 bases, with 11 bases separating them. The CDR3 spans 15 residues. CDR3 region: CASSLAVQPTDTQYF. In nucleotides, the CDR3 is TGCGCCAGCAGCTTGGCCGTTCAGCCAACAGATACGCAGTATTTT.

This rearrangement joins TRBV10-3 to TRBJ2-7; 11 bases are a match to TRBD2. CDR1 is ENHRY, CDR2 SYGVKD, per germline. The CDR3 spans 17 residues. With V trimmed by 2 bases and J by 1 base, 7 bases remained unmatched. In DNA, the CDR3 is TGTGCCATCAGTGAGGTAGCGGGGGGGCGGATTTCCTACGAGCAGTACTTC. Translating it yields CAISEVAGGRISYEQYF.

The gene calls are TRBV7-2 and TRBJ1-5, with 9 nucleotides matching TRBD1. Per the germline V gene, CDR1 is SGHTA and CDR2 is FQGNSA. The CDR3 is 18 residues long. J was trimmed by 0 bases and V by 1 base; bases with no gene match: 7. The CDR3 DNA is TGTGCCAGCAGCTTAGACCCGCAGGACAGGGGTAGCAATCAGCCCCAGCATTTT. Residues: CASSLDPQDRGSNQPQHF.

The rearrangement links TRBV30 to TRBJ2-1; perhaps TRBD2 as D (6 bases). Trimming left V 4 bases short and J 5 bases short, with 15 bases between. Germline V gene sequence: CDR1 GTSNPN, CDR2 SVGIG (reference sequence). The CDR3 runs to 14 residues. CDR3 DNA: TGTGCCTGGACCAGGGACTGGTTCGACAATGAGCAGTTCTTC. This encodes CAWTRDWFDNEQFF.

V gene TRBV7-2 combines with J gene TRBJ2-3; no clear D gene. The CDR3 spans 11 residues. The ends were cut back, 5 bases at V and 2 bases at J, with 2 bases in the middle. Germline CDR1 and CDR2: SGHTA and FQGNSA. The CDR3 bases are TGTGCCAGCAGCAACACAGATACGCAGTATTTT. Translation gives CASSNTDTQYF.

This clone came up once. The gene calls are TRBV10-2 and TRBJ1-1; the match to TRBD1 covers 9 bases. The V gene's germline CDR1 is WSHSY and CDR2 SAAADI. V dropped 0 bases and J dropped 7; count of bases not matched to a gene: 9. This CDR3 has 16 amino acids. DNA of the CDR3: TGCGCCAGCAGTGAGTCGGACAGGGGCTCCAGGGGTGAAGCTTTCTTT. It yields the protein CASSESDRGSRGEAFF.

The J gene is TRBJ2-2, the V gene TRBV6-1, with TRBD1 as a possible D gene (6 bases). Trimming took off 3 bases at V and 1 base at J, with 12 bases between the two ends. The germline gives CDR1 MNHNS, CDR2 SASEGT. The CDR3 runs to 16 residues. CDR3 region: CASSELPGQNTGELFF. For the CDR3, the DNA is TGTGCCAGCAGTGAGTTGCCGGGACAGAACACCGGGGAGCTGTTTTTT.

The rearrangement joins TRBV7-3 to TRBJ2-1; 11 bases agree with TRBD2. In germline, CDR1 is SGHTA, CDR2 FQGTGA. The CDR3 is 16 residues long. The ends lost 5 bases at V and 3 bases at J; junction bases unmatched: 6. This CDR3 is CASSISGTSGYNEQFF. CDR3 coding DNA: TGTGCCAGCAGCATATCCGGGACTAGCGGCTACAATGAGCAGTTCTTC.

CDR3: CSVPLRRDYEQYF. The CDR3 nucleotides are TGCAGCGTCCCCTTGCGGAGGGACTACGAGCAGTACTTC. The chain has TRBV29-1 and TRBJ2-7, with a weak D call TRBD2 (6 bases). This CDR3 has 13 amino acids. V was shortened by 6 bases and J by 3 bases, with 15 bases between the two germline ends. Germline lookup yields CDR1 SQVTM and CDR2 ANQGSEA.

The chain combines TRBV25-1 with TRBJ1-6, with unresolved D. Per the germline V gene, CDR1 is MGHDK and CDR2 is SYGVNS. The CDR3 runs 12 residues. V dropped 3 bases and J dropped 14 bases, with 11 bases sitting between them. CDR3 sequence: CASSDPLITLHF. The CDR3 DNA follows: TGTGCCAGCAGTGACCCCCTAATCACCCTCCACTTT.

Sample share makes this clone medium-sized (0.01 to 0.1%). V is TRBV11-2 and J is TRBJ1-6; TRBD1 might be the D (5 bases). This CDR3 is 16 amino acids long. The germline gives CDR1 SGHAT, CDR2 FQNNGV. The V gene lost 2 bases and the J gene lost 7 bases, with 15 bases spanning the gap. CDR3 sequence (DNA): TGTGCCAGCAGCTTAAGGCGGTGGGGGACGAATTCACCCCTCCACTTT. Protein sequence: CASSLRRWGTNSPLHF.

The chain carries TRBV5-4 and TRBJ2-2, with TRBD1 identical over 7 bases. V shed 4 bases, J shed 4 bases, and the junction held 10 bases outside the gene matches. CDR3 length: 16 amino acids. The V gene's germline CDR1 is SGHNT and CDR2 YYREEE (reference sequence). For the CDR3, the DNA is TGTGCCAGCAGCATCCCATCGACAGGGCGCACCGGGGAGCTGTTTTTT. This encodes CASSIPSTGRTGELFF. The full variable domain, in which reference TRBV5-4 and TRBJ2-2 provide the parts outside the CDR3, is ETGVTQSPTHLIKTRGQQVTLRCSSQSGHNTVSWYQQALGQGPQFIFQYYREEENGRGNFPPRFSGLQFPNYSSELNVNALELDDSALYLCASSIPSTGRTGELFFGEGSRLTVL.

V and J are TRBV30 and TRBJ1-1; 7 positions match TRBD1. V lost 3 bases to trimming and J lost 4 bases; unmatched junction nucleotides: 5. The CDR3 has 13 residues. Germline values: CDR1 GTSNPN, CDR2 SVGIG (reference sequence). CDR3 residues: CAWRLQGFTEAFF. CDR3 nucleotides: TGTGCCTGGAGGTTACAGGGGTTCACTGAAGCTTTCTTT.

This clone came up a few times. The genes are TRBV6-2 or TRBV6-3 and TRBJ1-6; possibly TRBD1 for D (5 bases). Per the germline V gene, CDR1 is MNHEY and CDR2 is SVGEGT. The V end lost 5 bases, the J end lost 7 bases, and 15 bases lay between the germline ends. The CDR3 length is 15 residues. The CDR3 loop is CASSDQQVWNSPLHF. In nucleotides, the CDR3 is TGTGCCAGCAGTGACCAACAGGTCTGGAATTCACCCCTCCACTTT.

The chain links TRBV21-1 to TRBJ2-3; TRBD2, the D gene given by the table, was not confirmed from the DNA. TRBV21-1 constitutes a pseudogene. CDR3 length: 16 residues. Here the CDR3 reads CASSKASGGARDTQYF. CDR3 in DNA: TGTGCCAGCAGCAAAGCTAGCGGGGGGGCCCGAGATACGCAGTATTTT.

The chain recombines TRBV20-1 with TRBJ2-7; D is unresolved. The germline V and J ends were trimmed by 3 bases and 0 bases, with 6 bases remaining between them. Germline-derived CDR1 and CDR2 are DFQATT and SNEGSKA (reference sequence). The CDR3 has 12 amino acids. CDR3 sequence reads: CSASKDSYEQYF. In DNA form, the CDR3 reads TGCAGTGCTAGTAAAGACTCCTACGAGCAGTACTTC.